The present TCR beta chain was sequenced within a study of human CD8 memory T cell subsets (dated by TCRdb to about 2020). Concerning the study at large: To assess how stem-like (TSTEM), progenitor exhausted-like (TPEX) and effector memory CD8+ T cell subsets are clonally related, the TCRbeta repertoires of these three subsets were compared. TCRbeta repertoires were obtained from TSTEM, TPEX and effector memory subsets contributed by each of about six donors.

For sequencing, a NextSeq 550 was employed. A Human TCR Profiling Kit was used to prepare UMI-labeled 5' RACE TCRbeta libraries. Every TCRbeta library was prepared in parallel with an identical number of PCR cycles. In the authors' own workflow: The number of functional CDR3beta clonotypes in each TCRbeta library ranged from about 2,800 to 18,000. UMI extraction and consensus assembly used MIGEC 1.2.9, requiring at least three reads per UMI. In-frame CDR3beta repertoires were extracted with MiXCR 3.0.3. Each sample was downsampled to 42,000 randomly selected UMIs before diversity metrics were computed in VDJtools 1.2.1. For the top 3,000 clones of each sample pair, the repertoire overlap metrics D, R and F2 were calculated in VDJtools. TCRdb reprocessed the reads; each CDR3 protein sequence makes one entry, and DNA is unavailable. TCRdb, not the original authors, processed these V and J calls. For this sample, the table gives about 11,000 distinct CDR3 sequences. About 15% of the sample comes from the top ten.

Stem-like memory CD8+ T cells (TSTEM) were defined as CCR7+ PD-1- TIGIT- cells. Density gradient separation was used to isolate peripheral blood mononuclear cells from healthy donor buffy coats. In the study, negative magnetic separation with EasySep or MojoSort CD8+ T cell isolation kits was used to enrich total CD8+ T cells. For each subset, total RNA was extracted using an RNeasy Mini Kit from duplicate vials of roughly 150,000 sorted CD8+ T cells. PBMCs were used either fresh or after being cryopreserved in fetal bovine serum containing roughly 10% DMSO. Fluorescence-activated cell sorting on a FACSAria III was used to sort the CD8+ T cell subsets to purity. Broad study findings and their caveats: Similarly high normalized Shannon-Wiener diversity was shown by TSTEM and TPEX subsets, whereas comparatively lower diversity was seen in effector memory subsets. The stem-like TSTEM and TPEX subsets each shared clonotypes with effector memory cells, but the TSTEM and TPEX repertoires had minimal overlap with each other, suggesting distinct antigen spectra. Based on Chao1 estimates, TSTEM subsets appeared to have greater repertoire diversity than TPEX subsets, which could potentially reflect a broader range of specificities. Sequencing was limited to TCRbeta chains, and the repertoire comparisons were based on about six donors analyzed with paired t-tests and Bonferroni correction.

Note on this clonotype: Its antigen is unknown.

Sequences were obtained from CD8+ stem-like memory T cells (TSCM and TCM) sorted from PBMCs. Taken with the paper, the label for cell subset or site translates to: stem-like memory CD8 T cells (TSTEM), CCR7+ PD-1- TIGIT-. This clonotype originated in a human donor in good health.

The CDR3 region reads CASSEGQGNGYTF. The V gene is TRBV6-5 and the J gene is TRBJ1-2; the TRBD1 assignment by TCRdb is unverifiable without DNA. From the cysteine up to the phenylalanine, the CDR3 has a length of 13 residues. Only the protein sequence is given. Via the germline V gene, CDR1 is MNHEY and CDR2 SVGAGI.